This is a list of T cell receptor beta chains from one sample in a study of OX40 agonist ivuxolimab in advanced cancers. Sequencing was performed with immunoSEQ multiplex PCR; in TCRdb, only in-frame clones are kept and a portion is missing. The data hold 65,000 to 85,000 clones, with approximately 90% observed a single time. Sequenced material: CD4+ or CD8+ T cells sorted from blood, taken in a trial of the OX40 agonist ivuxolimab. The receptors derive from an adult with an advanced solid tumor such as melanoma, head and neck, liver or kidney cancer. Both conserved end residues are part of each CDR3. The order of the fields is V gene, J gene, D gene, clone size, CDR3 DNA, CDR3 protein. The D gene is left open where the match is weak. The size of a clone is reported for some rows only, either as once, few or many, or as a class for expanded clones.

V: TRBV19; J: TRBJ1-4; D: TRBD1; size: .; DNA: TGTGCCAGGACAGGGGATGGGACTAATGAAAAACTGTTTTTT; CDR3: CARTGDGTNEKLFF
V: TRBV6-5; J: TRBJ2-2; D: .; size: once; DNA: TGTGCCAGTCAGAACACCGGGGAGCTGTTTTTT; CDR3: CASQNTGELFF
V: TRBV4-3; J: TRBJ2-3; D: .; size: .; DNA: TGCGCCAGCAGCCAAGATCCGGCGTCTGACGCAGATACGCAGTATTTT; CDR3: CASSQDPASDADTQYF
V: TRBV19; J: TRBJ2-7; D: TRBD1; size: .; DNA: TGTGCCAGTACCCCGGGACAGGAGACCTACGAGCAGTACTTC; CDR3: CASTPGQETYEQYF
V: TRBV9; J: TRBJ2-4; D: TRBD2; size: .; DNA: TGTGCCAGCAGCTCGGGACTAGCGGGGCCCCTGAGAGACATTCAGTACTTC; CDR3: CASSSGLAGPLRDIQYF
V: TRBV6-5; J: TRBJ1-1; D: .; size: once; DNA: TGTGCCAGCAGTTACTCGACAATCACGGGGAACACTGAAGCTTTCTTT; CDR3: CASSYSTITGNTEAFF
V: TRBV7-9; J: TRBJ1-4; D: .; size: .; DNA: TGTGCCAGCAGCTCCCAGGACAGTCCCCAGGAACTGTTTTTT; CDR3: CASSSQDSPQELFF
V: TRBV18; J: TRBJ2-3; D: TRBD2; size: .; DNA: TGTGCCAGCTCACCGGCACGGGGGGGTAGCACAGATACGCAGTATTTT; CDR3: CASSPARGGSTDTQYF
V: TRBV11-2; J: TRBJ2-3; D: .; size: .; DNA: TGTGCCAGCAGCTTAGCCGGCAGAACTAGCACAGATACGCAGTATTTT; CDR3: CASSLAGRTSTDTQYF
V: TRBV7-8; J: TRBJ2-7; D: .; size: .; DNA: TGTGCCAGCAGCTTAGTCGTATCGGTGTACTCCATATCCTACGAGCAGTACTTC; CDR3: CASSLVVSVYSISYEQYF
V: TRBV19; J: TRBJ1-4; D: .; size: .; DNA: TGTGCCAGTAGTATAGTTCCGGCTCAGGAAAAACTGTTTTTT; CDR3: CASSIVPAQEKLFF
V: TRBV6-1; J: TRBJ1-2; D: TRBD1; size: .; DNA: TGTGCCAGCAGTGTCATTGGACAGGACGATACTGCCAAAAGAGGCTATGGCTACACCTTC; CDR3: CASSVIGQDDTAKRGYGYTF
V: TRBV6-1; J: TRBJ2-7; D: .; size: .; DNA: TGTGCCAGCAGTGAGGGGATGCCACCTCTCTACGAGCAGTACTTC; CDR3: CASSEGMPPLYEQYF
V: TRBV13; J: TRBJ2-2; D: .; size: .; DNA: TGTGCCAGCAGCCCGCTAAGTCAGGTGGGAACCGGGGAGCTGTTTTTT; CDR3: CASSPLSQVGTGELFF
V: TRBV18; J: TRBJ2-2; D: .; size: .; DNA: TGTGCCAGCTCACCAGCCGCGTGGGGGAACACCGGGGAGCTGTTTTTT; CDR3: CASSPAAWGNTGELFF
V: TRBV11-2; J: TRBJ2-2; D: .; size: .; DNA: TGTGCCAGCAGCTTAGCGATATACACCGGGGAGCTGTTTTTT; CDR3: CASSLAIYTGELFF
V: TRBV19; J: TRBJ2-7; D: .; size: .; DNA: TGTGCCAGTAGTCAGGGCTACGAGCAGTACTTC; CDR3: CASSQGYEQYF
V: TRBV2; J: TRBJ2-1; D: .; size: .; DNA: TGTGCCAGCACTGGGGCAGAGCAGTTCTTC; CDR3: CASTGAEQFF
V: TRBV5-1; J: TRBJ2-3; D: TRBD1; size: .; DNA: TGCGCCAGCAGCTTAACGGGACTCAGGGGGCAGGCAGATACGCAGTATTTT; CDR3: CASSLTGLRGQADTQYF
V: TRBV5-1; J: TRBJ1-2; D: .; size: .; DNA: TGCGCCAGCAGTAACACAGATAACTATGGCTACACCTTC; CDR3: CASSNTDNYGYTF
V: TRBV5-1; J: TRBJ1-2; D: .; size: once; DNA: TGCGCCAGCAGCTTGGCTTGGGCAGGCTATGGCTACACCTTC; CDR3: CASSLAWAGYGYTF
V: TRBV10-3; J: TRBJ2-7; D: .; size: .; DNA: TGTGCCATCAGTGAGTCCTTAGAAACACGGCAAGGGGAGCAGTACTTC; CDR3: CAISESLETRQGEQYF
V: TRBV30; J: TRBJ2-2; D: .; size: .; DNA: TGTGCCTGGAGTATAGGGGCCGGGGAGCTGTTTTTT; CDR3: CAWSIGAGELFF
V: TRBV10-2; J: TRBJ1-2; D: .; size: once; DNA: TGCGCCAGCAGTGAGACAGGTCAATCTAACTATGGCTACACCTTC; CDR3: CASSETGQSNYGYTF
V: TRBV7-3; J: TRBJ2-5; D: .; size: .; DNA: TGTGCCAGCAGCGTCTGGGGGAAAGAGACCCAGTACTTC; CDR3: CASSVWGKETQYF
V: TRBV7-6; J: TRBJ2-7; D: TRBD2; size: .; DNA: TGTGCCAGCAGCTTGTGGCGGGGGGGCATCCACGAGCAGTACTTC; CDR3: CASSLWRGGIHEQYF